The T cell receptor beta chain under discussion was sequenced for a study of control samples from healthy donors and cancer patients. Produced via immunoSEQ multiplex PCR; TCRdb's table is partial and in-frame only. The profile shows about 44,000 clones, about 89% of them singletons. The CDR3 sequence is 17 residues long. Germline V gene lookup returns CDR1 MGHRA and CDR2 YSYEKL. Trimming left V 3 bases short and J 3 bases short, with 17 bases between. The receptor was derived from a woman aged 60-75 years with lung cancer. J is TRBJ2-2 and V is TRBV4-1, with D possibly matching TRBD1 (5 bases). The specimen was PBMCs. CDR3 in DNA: TGCGCCAGCAGCCAGGCGTACTGGGGCTCGGACACCGGGGAGCTGTTTTTT. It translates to CASSQAYWGSDTGELFF.